This TCR beta chain was recovered during a study of early T cells in non-severe SARS-CoV-2 infection. Study context: Sequenced bulk RNA came from whole blood that was unsorted, and chains were unpaired.

Note on this clonotype: Antigen specificity is unknown.

Unique molecular identifiers tagged individual cDNA molecules. TCRdb recomputed calls from the 5' RACE reads with MiXCR, one row per CDR3 protein. The profile shows tens of thousands of distinct CDR3 sequences, around 12% of them singletons. Between the trimmed V and J ends, which lost 0 bases and 0 bases, there was a span of 12 bases. Germline V lookup: CDR1 DFQATT, CDR2 SNEGSKA (reference sequence). This CDR3 contains 15 residues. The study's findings and limits: VDJdb matching, biased toward anti-spike CD8 responses, missed private and CD4 specificities.

The V and J genes are TRBV20-1 and TRBJ2-7; a weak D match, TRBD2 (6 bases). This sequence originates from an adult who was a healthcare worker with PCR-confirmed SARS-CoV-2 infection or an uninfected control (not recorded which). Material: whole blood. CDR3 nucleotides: TGCAGTGCTAGAGAGGCGGGACGCAGCTCCTACGAGCAGTACTTC. This codes for CSAREAGRSSYEQYF.